A selection of T cell receptor beta chains follows, all from one sample in a study of OX40 agonist ivuxolimab in advanced cancers. TCRdb's copy holds only in-frame clones and misses some; the assay was immunoSEQ multiplex PCR. Of fewer than 65,000 clones detected, roughly 89% appear once; the ten largest clones hold around 25%. Sequenced here: CD4+ or CD8+ T cells sorted from blood, sampled in a trial of the OX40 agonist ivuxolimab. The receptors were sampled from an adult with an advanced solid tumor such as melanoma, head and neck, liver or kidney cancer. Each CDR3 is given with its conserved first and last residue. The D gene is left open where the match is weak. Size values are once, few and many counts, or a class for expanded clones, and some rows have none.

D	size	V	J	CDR3	DNA
.	.	TRBV11-3	TRBJ2-5	CASSLRGQETQYF	TGTGCCAGCAGCTTGCGAGGGCAAGAGACCCAGTACTTC
TRBD1	.	TRBV19	TRBJ1-1	CASSARTGGNTEAFF	TGTGCCAGTAGTGCCCGGACAGGGGGGAACACTGAAGCTTTCTTT
.	.	TRBV5-4	TRBJ1-3	CASSEGQSAGNTIYF	TGTGCCAGCAGCGAGGGACAATCGGCGGGAAACACCATATATTTT
.	.	TRBV21-1	TRBJ2-5	CASSPKGETQYF	TGTGCCAGCAGTCCTAAGGGAGAGACCCAGTACTTC
.	.	TRBV2	TRBJ2-2	CASRKSGTSRSGELFF	TGTGCCAGCAGGAAATCCGGGACCTCCAGGAGCGGGGAGCTGTTTTTT
TRBD1	.	TRBV5-1	TRBJ1-1	CASSSQGDTEAFF	TGCGCCAGCAGCTCACAGGGGGACACTGAAGCTTTCTTT
.	few	TRBV11-2	TRBJ2-6	CASSPRSSAPGANVLTF	TGTGCCAGCAGCCCCCGATCTTCTGCTCCTGGGGCCAACGTCCTGACTTTC
TRBD1	once	TRBV30	TRBJ1-6	CAWTLTRQGSLRNNSPLHF	TGTGCCTGGACCTTGACTCGACAGGGTAGTTTGAGGAATAATTCACCCCTCCACTTT
.	.	TRBV5-1	TRBJ2-1	CASSLGDNYNEQFF	TGCGCCAGCAGCTTGGGGGACAACTACAATGAGCAGTTCTTC
.	.	TRBV7-2	TRBJ2-5	CASSPFAGAQETQYF	TGTGCCAGCAGCCCCTTTGCGGGGGCCCAGGAGACCCAGTACTTC
.	.	TRBV7-9	TRBJ1-3	CASSLGLVRQETSGNTIYF	TGTGCCAGCAGCTTAGGTTTGGTTCGGCAGGAAACCTCTGGAAACACCATATATTTT
.	.	TRBV7-9	TRBJ1-1	CASSLEGDTEAFF	TGTGCCAGCAGCTTAGAGGGGGACACTGAAGCTTTCTTT
.	few	TRBV4-3	TRBJ1-1	CASSQDTGKYTEAFF	TGCGCCAGCAGCCAAGATACCGGGAAATACACTGAAGCTTTCTTT
TRBD2	.	TRBV13	TRBJ2-1	CASSLTSGRSLTSNEQFF	TGTGCCAGCAGCTTGACTAGCGGGAGATCGTTAACGTCCAATGAGCAGTTCTTC
TRBD1	.	TRBV7-2	TRBJ2-5	CASSSPTGGLETQYF	TGTGCCAGCAGCTCGCCGACAGGGGGCTTGGAGACCCAGTACTTC
TRBD1	.	TRBV19	TRBJ1-1	CASSRHRGRRAEAFF	TGTGCCAGTAGTAGACACAGGGGAAGGAGAGCTGAAGCTTTCTTT
.	few	TRBV6-5	TRBJ1-2	CATKPTAAGGYGYTF	TGTGCCACCAAACCGACCGCGGCTGGAGGCTATGGCTACACCTTC
.	.	TRBV27	TRBJ2-7	CASSLKMGGASSYEQYF	TGTGCCAGCAGTTTAAAGATGGGGGGGGCGAGCTCCTACGAGCAGTACTTC
.	.	TRBV5-1	TRBJ1-2	CASSLDARINYGYTF	TGCGCCAGCAGCTTGGACGCCAGAATAAACTATGGCTACACCTTC
.	.	TRBV7-2	TRBJ2-4	CASSLAFFPEGGQYF	TGTGCCAGCAGCTTAGCTTTTTTCCCGGAAGGCGGTCAGTACTTC
.	once	TRBV15	TRBJ1-2	CATSRDKDRTNYGYTF	TGTGCCACCAGCAGAGATAAAGACAGGACTAACTATGGCTACACCTTC
.	.	TRBV5-4	TRBJ1-5	CASSLSGGDQPQHF	TGTGCCAGCAGCTTATCGGGGGGTGATCAGCCCCAGCATTTT
.	.	TRBV7-6	TRBJ2-7	CASSPQGIRGEQYF	TGTGCCAGCAGCCCCCAGGGGATCCGAGGCGAGCAGTACTTC
TRBD1	.	TRBV7-2	TRBJ2-7	CASRGQAPYEQYF	TGTGCCAGCAGGGGACAGGCGCCCTACGAGCAGTACTTC
.	.	TRBV19	TRBJ1-2	CASSDSRVFYTF	TGTGCCAGTAGTGACAGTCGGGTATTCTACACCTTC
.	.	TRBV14	TRBJ2-5	CASSPRGLRHSQETQYF	TGTGCCAGCAGCCCGAGAGGCCTACGACATAGCCAAGAGACCCAGTACTTC
.	.	TRBV7-8	TRBJ2-7	CASSLAGAGTYEQYF	TGTGCCAGCAGCTTAGCAGGGGCGGGGACATACGAGCAGTACTTC
.	.	TRBV18	TRBJ2-7	CASSPPGTGRGHEQYF	TGTGCCAGCTCACCACCCGGAACGGGCAGGGGCCACGAGCAGTACTTC
TRBD1	.	TRBV11-3	TRBJ2-3	CASSSRDSSTDTQYF	TGTGCCAGCAGCTCTCGGGACAGCAGCACAGATACGCAGTATTTT
.	.	TRBV27	TRBJ1-1	CASRSGSEAFF	TGTGCCAGCCGATCGGGGAGTGAAGCTTTCTTT
.	.	TRBV7-9	TRBJ1-1	CASSTTGEAFF	TGTGCCAGCAGCACCACAGGGGAAGCTTTCTTT
.	.	TRBV4-2	TRBJ2-1	CASSQGDSRSNEQFF	TGTGCCAGCAGCCAAGGAGACTCCCGTAGCAATGAGCAGTTCTTC
.	.	TRBV11-3	TRBJ2-1	CASSLDGGFNNEQFF	TGTGCCAGCAGCTTAGACGGGGGCTTTAACAATGAGCAGTTCTTC
.	.	TRBV27	TRBJ1-2	CASSLAGGGKGYTF	TGTGCCAGCAGTTTAGCTGGGGGCGGGAAGGGCTACACCTTC
.	.	TRBV5-4	TRBJ1-3	CASSLMGYISGNTIYF	TGTGCCAGCAGCTTGATGGGATACATCTCTGGAAACACCATATATTTT
.	.	TRBV5-4	TRBJ2-1	CASSPGAERSYNEQFF	TGTGCCAGCAGCCCAGGGGCCGAACGTTCCTACAATGAGCAGTTCTTC
TRBD2	.	TRBV5-6	TRBJ2-1	CASSLAGLAGYNGEQFF	TGTGCCAGCAGCTTGGCCGGGCTAGCGGGATATAACGGTGAGCAGTTCTTC
.	.	TRBV5-1	TRBJ2-2	CASRTGTQNAGELFF	TGCGCCAGCAGGACCGGGACTCAGAACGCCGGGGAGCTGTTTTTT
.	.	TRBV19	TRBJ1-1	CASSFRREMNTEAFF	TGTGCCAGTAGTTTTCGACGGGAGATGAACACTGAAGCTTTCTTT
.	.	TRBV19	TRBJ2-7	CASSIGGSYEQYF	TGTGCCAGTAGTATAGGGGGGTCCTACGAGCAGTACTTC
.	.	TRBV2	TRBJ1-1	CASSPGEGGALRAFF	TGTGCCAGCAGTCCCGGAGAGGGAGGTGCCCTTCGAGCTTTCTTT
TRBD2	.	TRBV4-2	TRBJ2-7	CASSQGARGREGGEQYF	TGTGCCAGCAGCCAAGGGGCACGCGGGCGGGAGGGCGGCGAGCAGTACTTC